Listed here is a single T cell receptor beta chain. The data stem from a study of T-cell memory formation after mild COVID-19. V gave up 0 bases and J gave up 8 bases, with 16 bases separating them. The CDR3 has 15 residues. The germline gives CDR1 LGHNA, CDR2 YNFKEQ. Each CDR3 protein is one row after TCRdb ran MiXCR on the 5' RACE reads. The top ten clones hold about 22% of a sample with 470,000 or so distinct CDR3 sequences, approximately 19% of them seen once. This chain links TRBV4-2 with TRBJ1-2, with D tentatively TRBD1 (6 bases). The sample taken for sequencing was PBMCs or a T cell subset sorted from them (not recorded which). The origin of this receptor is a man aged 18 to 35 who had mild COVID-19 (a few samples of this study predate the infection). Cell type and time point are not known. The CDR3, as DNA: TGTGCCAGCAGCCAAGACGCCGGGGGCCCTCGGGGCTACACCTTC. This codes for CASSQDAGGPRGYTF.